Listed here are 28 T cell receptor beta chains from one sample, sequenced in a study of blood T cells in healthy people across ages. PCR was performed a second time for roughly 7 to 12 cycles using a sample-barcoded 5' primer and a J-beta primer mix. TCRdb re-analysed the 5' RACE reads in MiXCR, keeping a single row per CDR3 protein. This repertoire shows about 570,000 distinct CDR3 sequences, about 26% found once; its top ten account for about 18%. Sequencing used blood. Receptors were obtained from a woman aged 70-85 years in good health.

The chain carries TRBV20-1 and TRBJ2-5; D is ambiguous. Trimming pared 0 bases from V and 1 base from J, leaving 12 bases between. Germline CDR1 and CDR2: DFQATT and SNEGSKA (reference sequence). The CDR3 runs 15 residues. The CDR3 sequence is CSARDWASPQETQYF. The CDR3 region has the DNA TGCAGTGCTAGAGATTGGGCTAGTCCCCAAGAGACCCAGTACTTC.

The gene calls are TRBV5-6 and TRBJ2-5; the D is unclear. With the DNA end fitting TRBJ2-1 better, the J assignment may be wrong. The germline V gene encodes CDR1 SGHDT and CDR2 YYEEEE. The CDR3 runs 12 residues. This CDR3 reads CASSFSRNEQFF. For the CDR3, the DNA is TGTGCCAGCAGCTTTAGCAGGAATGAGCAGTTCTTC.

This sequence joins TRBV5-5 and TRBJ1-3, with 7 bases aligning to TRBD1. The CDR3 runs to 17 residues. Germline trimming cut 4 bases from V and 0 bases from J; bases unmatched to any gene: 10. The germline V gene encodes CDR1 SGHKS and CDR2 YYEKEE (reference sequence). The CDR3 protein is CASSMQDRFFSGNTIYF. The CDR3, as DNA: TGTGCCAGCAGCATGCAGGACAGGTTCTTCTCTGGAAACACCATATATTTT.

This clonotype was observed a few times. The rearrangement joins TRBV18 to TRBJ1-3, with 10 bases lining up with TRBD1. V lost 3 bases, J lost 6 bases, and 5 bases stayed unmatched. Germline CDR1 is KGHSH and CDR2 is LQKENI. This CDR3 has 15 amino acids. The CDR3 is CASSPTGTGENTIYF. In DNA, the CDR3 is TGTGCCAGCTCACCGACCGGGACAGGGGAAAACACCATATATTTT.

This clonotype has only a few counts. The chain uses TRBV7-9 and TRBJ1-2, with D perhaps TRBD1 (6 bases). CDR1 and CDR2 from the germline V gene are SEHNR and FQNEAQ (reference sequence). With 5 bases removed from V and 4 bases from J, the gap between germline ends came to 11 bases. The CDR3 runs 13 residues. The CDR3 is CASSVTGIYGYTF. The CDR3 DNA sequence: TGTGCCAGCAGCGTCACAGGGATCTATGGCTACACCTTC.

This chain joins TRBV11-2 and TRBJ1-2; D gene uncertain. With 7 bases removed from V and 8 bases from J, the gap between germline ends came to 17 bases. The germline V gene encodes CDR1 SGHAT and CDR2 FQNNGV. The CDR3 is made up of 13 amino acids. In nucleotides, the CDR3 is TGTGCCAGCACCCCCCCGTGGAACGAGGGCTACACCTTC. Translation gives CASTPPWNEGYTF.

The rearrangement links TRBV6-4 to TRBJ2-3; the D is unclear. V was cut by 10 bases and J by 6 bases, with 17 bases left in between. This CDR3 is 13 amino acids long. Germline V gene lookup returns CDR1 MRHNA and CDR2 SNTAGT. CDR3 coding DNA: TGTGCCACCTCACGGCAGGAAGGGGATACGCAGTATTTT. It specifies CATSRQEGDTQYF.

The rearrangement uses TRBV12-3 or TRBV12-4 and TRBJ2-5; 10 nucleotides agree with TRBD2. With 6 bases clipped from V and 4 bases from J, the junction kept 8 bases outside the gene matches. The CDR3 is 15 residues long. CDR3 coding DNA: TGTGCCAGCAGCCCCGGGGCTAGCGGGGGAGAGACCCAGTACTTC. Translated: CASSPGASGGETQYF.

This chain's CDR3 is CASAPGQGYNEQFF. CDR3 in DNA: TGTGCCAGCGCCCCGGGACAGGGGTACAATGAGCAGTTCTTC. J is TRBJ2-1 and V is TRBV6-1, with 10 positions matching TRBD1. Germline V gene data show CDR1 as MNHNS and CDR2 as SASEGT. Losses at the gene ends were 8 bases for V and 4 bases for J; bases not matched to a gene: 5. The CDR3 runs 14 residues.

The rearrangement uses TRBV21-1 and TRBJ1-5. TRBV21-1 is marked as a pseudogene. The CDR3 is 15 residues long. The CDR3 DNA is TGTGCCAGCAGCAAAGCGAAGGTTGATGGTCAGCCCCAGCATTTT. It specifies CASSKAKVDGQPQHF.

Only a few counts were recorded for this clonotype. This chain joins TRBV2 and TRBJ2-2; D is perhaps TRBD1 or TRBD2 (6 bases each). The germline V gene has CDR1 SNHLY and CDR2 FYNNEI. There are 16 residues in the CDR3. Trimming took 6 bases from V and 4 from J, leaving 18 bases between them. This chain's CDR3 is CASSLNWGAPTGELFF. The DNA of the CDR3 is TGTGCCAGCAGCTTGAATTGGGGGGCGCCCACCGGGGAGCTGTTTTTT.

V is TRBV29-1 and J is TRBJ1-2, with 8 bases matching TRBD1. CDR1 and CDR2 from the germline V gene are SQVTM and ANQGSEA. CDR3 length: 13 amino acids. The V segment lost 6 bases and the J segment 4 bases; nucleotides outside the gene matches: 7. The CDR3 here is CSVRTGLSYGYTF. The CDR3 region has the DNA TGCAGCGTACGGACAGGGCTTTCCTATGGCTACACCTTC.

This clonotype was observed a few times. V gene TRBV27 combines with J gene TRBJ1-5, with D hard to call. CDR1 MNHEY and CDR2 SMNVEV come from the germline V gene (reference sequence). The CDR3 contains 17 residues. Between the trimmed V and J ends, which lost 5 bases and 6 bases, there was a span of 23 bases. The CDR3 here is CASSPRTDGIPSQPQHF. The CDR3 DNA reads TGTGCCAGCAGTCCACGGACGGATGGGATACCAAGTCAGCCCCAGCATTTT.

The CDR3 nucleotides are TGTGCCAGCAGCGCCGGGACTAGCGTATACACCGGGGAGCTGTTTTTT. It is translated as CASSAGTSVYTGELFF. The chain recombines TRBV5-5 with TRBJ2-2; 10 bases are a match to TRBD2. The CDR3 runs to 16 residues. Trimming cost V 4 bases and J 3 bases; bases outside gene matches: 6. Germline CDR1 is SGHKS and CDR2 is YYEKEE (reference sequence).

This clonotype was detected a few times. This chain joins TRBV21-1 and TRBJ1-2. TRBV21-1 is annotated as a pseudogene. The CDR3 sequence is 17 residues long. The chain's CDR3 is CASSSPITQANKHGYTF. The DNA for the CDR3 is TGTGCCAGCAGCAGTCCTATAACCCAAGCGAACAAGCATGGCTACACCTTC.

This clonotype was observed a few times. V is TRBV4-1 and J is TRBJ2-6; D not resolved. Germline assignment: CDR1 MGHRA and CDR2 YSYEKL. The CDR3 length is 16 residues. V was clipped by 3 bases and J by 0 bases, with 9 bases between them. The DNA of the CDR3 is TGCGCCAGCAGCCAGATTAAGTCCTCTGGGGCCAACGTCCTGACTTTC. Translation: CASSQIKSSGANVLTF.

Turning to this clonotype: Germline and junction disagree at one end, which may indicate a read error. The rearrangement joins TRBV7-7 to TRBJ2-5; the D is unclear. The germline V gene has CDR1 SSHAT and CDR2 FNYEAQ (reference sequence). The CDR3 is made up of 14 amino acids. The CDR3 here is CASSLVGRKETQYF. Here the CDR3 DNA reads TGTGCTAGCAGCTTAGTGGGTAGGAAAGAGACCCAGTACTTC. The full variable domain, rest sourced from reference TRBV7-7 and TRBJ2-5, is GAGVSQSPRYKVTKRGQDVTLRCDPISSHATLYWYQQALGQGPEFLTYFNYEAQPDKSGLPSDRFSAERPEGSISTLTIQRTEQRDSAMYRCASSLVGRKETQYFGPGTRLLVL.

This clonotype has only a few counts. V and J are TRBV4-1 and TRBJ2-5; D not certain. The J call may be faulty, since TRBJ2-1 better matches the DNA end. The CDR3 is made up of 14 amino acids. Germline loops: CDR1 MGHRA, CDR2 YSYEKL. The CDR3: CASSFGSRNNEQFF. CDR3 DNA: TGCGCCAGCAGTTTTGGTTCCCGGAACAATGAGCAGTTCTTC.

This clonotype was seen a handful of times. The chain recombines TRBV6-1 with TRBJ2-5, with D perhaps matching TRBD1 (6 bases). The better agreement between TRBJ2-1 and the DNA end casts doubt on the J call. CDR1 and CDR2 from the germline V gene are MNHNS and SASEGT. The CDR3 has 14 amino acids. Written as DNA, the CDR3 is TGTGCCAGCAGTCCAAGGGGGTACTACAATGAGCAGTTCTTC. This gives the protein CASSPRGYYNEQFF.

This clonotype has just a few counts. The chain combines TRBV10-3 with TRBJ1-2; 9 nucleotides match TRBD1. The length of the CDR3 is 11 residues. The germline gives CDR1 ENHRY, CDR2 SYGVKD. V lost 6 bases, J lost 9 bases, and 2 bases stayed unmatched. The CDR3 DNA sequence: TGTGCCATCAGCGGACAGGGGAGCTACACCTTC. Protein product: CAISGQGSYTF.

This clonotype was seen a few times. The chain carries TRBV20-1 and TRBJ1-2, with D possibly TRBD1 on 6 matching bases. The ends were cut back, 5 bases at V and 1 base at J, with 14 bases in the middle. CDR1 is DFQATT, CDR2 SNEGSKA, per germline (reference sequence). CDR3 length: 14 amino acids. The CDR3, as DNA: TGCAGTGCTGACGGGACACTCTTTAACTATGGCTACACCTTC. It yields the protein CSADGTLFNYGYTF.

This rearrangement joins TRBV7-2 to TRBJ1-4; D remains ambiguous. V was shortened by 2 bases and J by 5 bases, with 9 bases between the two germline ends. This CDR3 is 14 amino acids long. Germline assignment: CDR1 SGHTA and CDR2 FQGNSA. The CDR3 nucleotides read TGTGCCAGCAGCTTATATGGATTGAATGAAAAACTGTTTTTT. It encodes CASSLYGLNEKLFF.

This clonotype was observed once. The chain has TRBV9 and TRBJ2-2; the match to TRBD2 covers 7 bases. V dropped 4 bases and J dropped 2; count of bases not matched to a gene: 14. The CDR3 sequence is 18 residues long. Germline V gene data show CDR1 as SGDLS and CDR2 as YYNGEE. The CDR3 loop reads CASSTRLLRGGNTGELFF. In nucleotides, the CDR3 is TGTGCCAGCAGCACCCGACTCCTGCGCGGGGGAAACACCGGGGAGCTGTTTTTT.

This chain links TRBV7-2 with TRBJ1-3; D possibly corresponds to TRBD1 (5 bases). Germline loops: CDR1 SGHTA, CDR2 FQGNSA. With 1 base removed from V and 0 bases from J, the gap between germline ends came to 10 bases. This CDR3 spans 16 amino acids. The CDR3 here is CASSLVTANSGNTIYF. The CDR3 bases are TGTGCCAGCAGCTTAGTGACAGCTAACTCTGGAAACACCATATATTTT. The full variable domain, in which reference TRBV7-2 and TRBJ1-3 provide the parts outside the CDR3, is GAGVSQSPSNKVTEKGKDVELRCDPISGHTALYWYRQSLGQGLEFLIYFQGNSAPDKSGLPSDRFSAERTGGSVSTLTIQRTQQEDSAVYLCASSLVTANSGNTIYFGEGSWLTVV.

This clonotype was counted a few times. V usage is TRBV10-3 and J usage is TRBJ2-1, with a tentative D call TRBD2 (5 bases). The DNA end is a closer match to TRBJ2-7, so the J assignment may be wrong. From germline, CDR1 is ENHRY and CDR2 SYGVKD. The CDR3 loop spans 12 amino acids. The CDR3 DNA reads TGTGCCATCAGTGTGAGCGGTCAGGAGCAGTACTTC. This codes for CAISVSGQEQYF.

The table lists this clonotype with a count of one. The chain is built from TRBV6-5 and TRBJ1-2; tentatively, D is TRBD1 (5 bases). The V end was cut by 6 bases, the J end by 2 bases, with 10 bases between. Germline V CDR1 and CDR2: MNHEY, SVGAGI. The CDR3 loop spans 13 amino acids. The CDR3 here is CASRSGRNYGYTF. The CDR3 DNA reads TGTGCCAGCAGGTCGGGACGGAACTATGGCTACACCTTC.

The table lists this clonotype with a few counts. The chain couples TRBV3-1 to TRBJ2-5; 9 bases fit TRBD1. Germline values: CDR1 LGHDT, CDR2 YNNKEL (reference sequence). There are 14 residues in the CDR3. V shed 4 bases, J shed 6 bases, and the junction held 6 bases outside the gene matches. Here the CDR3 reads CASSPGQGFQTQYF. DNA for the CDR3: TGTGCCAGCAGCCCTGGACAGGGGTTTCAGACCCAGTACTTC.

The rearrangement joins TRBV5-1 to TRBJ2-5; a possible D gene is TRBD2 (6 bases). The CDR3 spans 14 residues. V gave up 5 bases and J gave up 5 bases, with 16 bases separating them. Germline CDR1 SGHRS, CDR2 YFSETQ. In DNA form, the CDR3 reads TGCGCCAGCAGTTCGGGAGACGCCGGGGAGACCCAGTACTTC. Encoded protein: CASSSGDAGETQYF.